Listed here are 9 T cell receptor beta chains from one sample, sequenced in a study of cytomegalovirus exposure and HLA in healthy donors. PCR involved 60 Vbeta and 13 Jbeta primers. Data came from immunoSEQ multiplex PCR; TCRdb stores just in-frame clones and leaves some out. Its listing shows about 140,000 clones. Sample: PBMCs. These receptors all come from a man aged 35-49 years in good health and CMV-seronegative.

The chain combines TRBV5-4 with TRBJ2-7; D is possibly TRBD2 (7 bases). CDR1 and CDR2 from the germline V gene are SGHNT and YYREEE (reference sequence). This CDR3 comprises 15 residues. The V gene lost 4 bases and the J gene lost 2 bases, with 16 bases spanning the gap. The CDR3 region is CASSPGGRSPYEQYF. CDR3 DNA sequence: TGTGCCAGCAGCCCCGGGGGGCGCTCTCCCTACGAGCAGTACTTC.

As DNA, the CDR3 is TGTGCCAGCAGTCCTCCTCCGACAGGTATCAATCAGCCCCAGCATTTT. This translates into CASSPPPTGINQPQHF. V usage is TRBV6-6 and J usage is TRBJ1-5; D perhaps matches TRBD1 (6 bases). This CDR3 is built from 16 residues. Germline CDR1 is MNHNY and CDR2 is SVGAGI (reference sequence). Trimming pared 5 bases from V and 3 bases from J, leaving 17 bases between.

The V gene is TRBV7-9, the J gene TRBJ2-3, with 10 bases matching TRBD1. Germline CDR1 reads SEHNR; CDR2 reads FQNEAQ (reference sequence). V was pared by 1 base and J by 4 bases, with 2 bases of the junction left unmatched. The CDR3 runs 15 residues. CDR3 in DNA: TGTGCCAGCAGCTTAGGGGACAGGGGTGCAGATACGCAGTATTTT. Its protein product is CASSLGDRGADTQYF.

This chain uses TRBV5-4 with TRBJ2-3; 10 bases align to TRBD2. Unmatched junction bases numbered 9, after V lost 0 bases and J lost 5 bases. The CDR3 length is 17 residues. Germline V gene data show CDR1 as SGHNT and CDR2 as YYREEE (reference sequence). The CDR3 is CASSLGGSGGPRDTQYF. The CDR3 bases are TGTGCCAGCAGCTTGGGGGGTAGCGGGGGGCCTCGAGATACGCAGTATTTT.

This chain joins TRBV2 and TRBJ2-4; D possibly corresponds to TRBD2 (7 bases). The CDR3 sequence is 13 residues long. V was cut by 4 bases and J by 8 bases, with 12 bases left in between. CDR1 SNHLY and CDR2 FYNNEI come from the germline V gene. The CDR3 here is CASSGGGGDIQYF. The DNA for the CDR3 is TGTGCCAGCAGTGGAGGGGGGGGCGACATTCAGTACTTC.

This chain links TRBV15 with TRBJ2-1, with 14 nucleotides matching TRBD2. V lost 0 bases and J lost 11; bases outside the gene matches: 6. This CDR3 comprises 16 residues. Per germline, CDR1 LNHNV and CDR2 YYDKDF (reference sequence). CDR3 in DNA: TGTGCCACCAGCAGAGATGGAGGACTAGCGGGGGGTCAGCAGTTCTTC. Translated, it gives CATSRDGGLAGGQQFF.

The rearrangement links TRBV27 to TRBJ2-7; 7 nucleotides align to TRBD1. Germline V gene sequence: CDR1 MNHEY, CDR2 SMNVEV (reference sequence). Trimming removed 2 bases from V and 3 bases from J; junction bases left unmatched: 4. This CDR3 has 14 residues. The CDR3 coding sequence is TGTGCCAGCAGTTTAGGGACAGCGTTCTACGAGCAGTACTTC. Translated, it gives CASSLGTAFYEQYF.

The V call is TRBV9, the J call TRBJ1-1; the match to TRBD1 covers 7 bases. The CDR3 runs 18 residues. J was trimmed by 0 bases and V by 3 bases; bases with no gene match: 14. Germline CDR1 reads SGDLS; CDR2 reads YYNGEE. The CDR3 loop reads CASSAMGQLPLMNTEAFF. In nucleotides, the CDR3 is TGTGCCAGCAGCGCGATGGGACAGTTACCCCTCATGAACACTGAAGCTTTCTTT.

The CDR3 DNA sequence: TGTGCCAGCAGCCCCGGGACAGGGGGACTTTTTACGCAGTATTTT. This gives the protein CASSPGTGGLFTQYF. The gene calls are TRBV11-2 and TRBJ2-3; TRBD1 matches at 11 bases. Germline V gene data show CDR1 as SGHAT and CDR2 as FQNNGV. This CDR3 has 15 amino acids. V was clipped by 5 bases and J by 8 bases; unmatched bases: 9.